The 15 T cell receptor beta chains given below trace back to one sample, sequenced in a study of vaccination and CD4 T cells after COVID-19. These receptors lack a known antigen. Sequencing of DNA taken from cultured CD4+ T cells relied on the Oncomine TCR Beta short-read assay. TCRdb passed the PCR reads through MiXCR, listing each CDR3 protein once. The sample includes 20,000 to 30,000 distinct CDR3 sequences, around 62% of them seen just once. Treatment meaning: approximately 11-day PBMC culture with coronavirus spike peptide pools or control peptides (ViraFEST assay). What was sequenced was CD4+ T cells from blood, cultured in vitro. These receptor sequences come from a human donor who had recovered from COVID-19.

The chain recombines TRBV14 with TRBJ2-5; TRBD2 agrees at 10 bases. The CDR3 runs 15 residues. Looked up from germline, CDR1 is SGHDN and CDR2 is FVKESK. V lost 5 bases, J lost 4 bases, and 7 bases stayed unmatched. CDR3 in DNA: TGTGCCAGCAGCTACCGACTAGCGGGCCCAGAGACCCAGTACTTC. This gives the protein CASSYRLAGPETQYF.

In its sample, this clonotype was seen a few times. The chain joins TRBV20-1 to TRBJ1-5, with D maybe TRBD1 (5 bases). The V and J ends lost 2 bases and 2 bases respectively, with 10 bases between them. The CDR3 is 14 residues long. In germline, CDR1 is DFQATT, CDR2 SNEGSKA (reference sequence). The CDR3 loop is CSARNGGGNQPQHF. In DNA form, the CDR3 reads TGCAGTGCTAGAAATGGGGGTGGCAATCAGCCCCAGCATTTT.

This clonotype came up a few times. V and J are TRBV7-3 and TRBJ1-1; 9 bases align to TRBD1. CDR1 is SGHTA, CDR2 FQGTGA, per germline. This CDR3 region has 15 residues. V lost 2 bases to trimming and J lost 10 bases; unmatched junction nucleotides: 11. This CDR3 is CASSLPPGQGVGAFF. The CDR3 DNA follows: TGTGCCAGCAGCTTACCCCCGGGACAGGGAGTGGGAGCTTTCTTT.

In its sample, this clonotype was seen a few times. The V gene is TRBV20-1, the J gene TRBJ2-3; 12 bases fit TRBD2. This CDR3 has 15 amino acids. V trimming: 4 bases; J trimming: 3 bases; junction bases outside the gene matches: 5. CDR1 DFQATT and CDR2 SNEGSKA come from the germline V gene (reference sequence). The CDR3 DNA follows: TGCAGTGCTACCGGACTAGCGGGACGTACAGATACGCAGTATTTT. This encodes CSATGLAGRTDTQYF.

The V gene is TRBV20-1, the J gene TRBJ2-2; D unclear. V was shortened by 2 bases and J by 7 bases, with 14 bases between the two germline ends. In germline, CDR1 is DFQATT, CDR2 SNEGSKA (reference sequence). The CDR3 runs 14 residues. The CDR3 protein is CSARKGSWSGELFF. DNA for the CDR3: TGCAGTGCTAGAAAAGGGTCTTGGAGCGGGGAGCTGTTTTTT.

V usage is TRBV19 and J usage is TRBJ1-5; 8 positions match TRBD1. After removal of 7 bases from V and 3 bases from J, the junction contained 8 bases not matched to a gene. CDR3 length equals 15 residues. Germline loops: CDR1 LNHDA, CDR2 SQIVND (reference sequence). Here the CDR3 DNA reads TGTGCCAGTAAGTTGGGACAGGCTTACAATCAGCCCCAGCATTTT. This encodes CASKLGQAYNQPQHF.

This clonotype was recorded a few times. The gene calls are TRBV20-1 and TRBJ2-2; TRBD1 aligns across 7 bases. Trimming cost V 6 bases and J 4 bases; bases outside gene matches: 11. The CDR3 contains 15 residues. Looked up from germline, CDR1 is DFQATT and CDR2 is SNEGSKA (reference sequence). CDR3 protein: CSARGQPVRTGELFF. The CDR3 coding sequence is TGCAGTGCCAGGGGACAGCCGGTGCGCACCGGGGAGCTGTTTTTT.

The chain uses TRBV28 and TRBJ1-6; D is ambiguous. The germline CDR1 and CDR2 sequences are MDHEN and SYDVKM. This CDR3 comprises 15 residues. V shed 6 bases and J shed 13 bases, with 22 bases lying between them. This CDR3 is CASSLGGLQSGPLHF. CDR3 bases: TGTGCCAGCAGCCTGGGCGGACTCCAGTCGGGTCCCCTCCACTTT.

This rearrangement joins TRBV11-3 to TRBJ2-3; D is perhaps TRBD1 or TRBD2 (8 bases each). With 4 bases removed from V and 2 bases from J, the gap between germline ends came to 16 bases. The germline V gene encodes CDR1 SGHNT and CDR2 YENEEA. The CDR3 is 16 amino acids. The CDR3 region is CASSSRGREATDTQYF. CDR3 nucleotide sequence: TGTGCCAGCAGCTCCAGGGGGCGGGAGGCCACAGATACGCAGTATTTT.

The chain employs TRBV6-2 or TRBV6-3 and TRBJ1-1; D may be TRBD1 (5 bases). The CDR3 has 17 amino acids. The V end lost 5 bases, the J end lost 1 base, and 20 bases lay between the germline ends. From germline, CDR1 is MNHEY and CDR2 SVGEGT. In nucleotides, the CDR3 is TGTGCCAGCAGTCGTCACTTAAGGACAAACACGAACACTGAAGCTTTCTTT. Residues: CASSRHLRTNTNTEAFF.

This rearrangement joins TRBV7-2 to TRBJ1-2; maybe TRBD1 (5 bases). V was pared by 5 bases and J by 4 bases, with 20 bases between. Germline values: CDR1 SGHTA, CDR2 FQGNSA. CDR3 length: 16 amino acids. The CDR3 DNA follows: TGTGCCAGCAGCCTCCAAGGGGACGGAACAATCTATGGCTACACCTTC. Its translation is CASSLQGDGTIYGYTF.

The chain combines TRBV19 with TRBJ2-3, with 12 bases identical to TRBD2. The V gene's germline CDR1 is LNHDA and CDR2 SQIVND (reference sequence). Trimming took 4 bases from V and 2 from J; bases not matched to a gene: 4. The CDR3 contains 16 residues. CDR3 sequence reads: CASSRLAGVPTDTQYF. Here the CDR3 DNA reads TGTGCCAGTAGTAGACTAGCGGGAGTCCCCACAGATACGCAGTATTTT.

The chain couples TRBV6-5 to TRBJ2-5; perhaps TRBD2 as D (5 bases). The germline gives CDR1 MNHEY, CDR2 SVGAGI. CDR3 length equals 14 residues. V gave up 0 bases and J gave up 5 bases, with 10 bases separating them. CDR3 nucleotides: TGTGCCAGCAGTTACTCACCCGGGATGGAGACCCAGTACTTC. Translated, it gives CASSYSPGMETQYF.

This chain links TRBV6-2 or TRBV6-3 with TRBJ1-1, with 7 bases matching TRBD1. The CDR3 is made up of 18 amino acids. V was pared by 8 bases and J by 0 bases, with 18 bases of the junction left unmatched. From germline, CDR1 is MNHEY and CDR2 SVGEGT. The CDR3 DNA is TGTGCCAGCGGGCGGATGACCTCGGGACAGAAAATGAACACTGAAGCTTTCTTT. It encodes CASGRMTSGQKMNTEAFF.

This chain joins TRBV20-1 and TRBJ2-5; 8 bases are a match to TRBD2. Germline CDR1 and CDR2: DFQATT and SNEGSKA (reference sequence). The CDR3 is 13 residues long. The CDR3 DNA is TGCAGCGGGGGGGGGACTCCCCAAGAGACCCAGTACTTC. Protein sequence: CSGGGTPQETQYF.